The rows below give T cell receptor beta chains drawn from one sample of a study of blood T cells in healthy people across ages. A single record per CDR3 protein comes from TCRdb applying MiXCR to the 5' RACE reads. The table has about 900,000 distinct CDR3 sequences, around 48% seen once. The material sequenced was blood. These receptors all come from a man in his thirties or forties in good health. Each CDR3 is given with its conserved first and last residue. The D gene is left open where the match is weak. Where a row states a size, it is once, few, many or the class of an expanded clone; other rows omit it.

D gene,V gene,clone size,CDR3 length,J gene,CDR3 protein,CDR3 DNA
TRBD1,TRBV6-7,.,16,TRBJ1-2,CTSSYPKYGTGYGYTF,TGTACCAGCAGTTACCCTAAATACGGGACAGGCTATGGCTACACCTTC
TRBD1,TRBV20-1,many,13,TRBJ2-3,CSAIRQGWRTQYF,TGCAGTGCTATCCGACAGGGTTGGCGTACGCAGTATTTT
.,TRBV29-1,.,14,TRBJ1-4,CSVNLQGHNEKLFF,TGCAGCGTAAACCTACAGGGACATAATGAAAAACTGTTTTTT
.,TRBV27,.,14,TRBJ1-1,CASSPRATRTEAFF,TGTGCCAGCAGTCCTCGTGCTACGAGGACTGAAGCTTTCTTT
TRBD2,TRBV5-1,few,14,TRBJ2-1,CASSSELAGAEQFF,TGCGCCAGCAGCTCGGAACTAGCGGGGGCCGAGCAGTTCTTC
TRBD1,TRBV5-1,.,17,TRBJ1-2,CASSFSGTATLNYGYTF,TGCGCCAGCAGCTTTTCCGGGACAGCAACTCTAAACTATGGCTACACCTTC
TRBD1,TRBV24-1,.,15,TRBJ2-3,CATSDPQGVTDTRYF,TGTGCCACCAGTGACCCACAGGGGGTCACAGATACGCGGTATTTT
.,TRBV29-1,.,14,TRBJ2-1,CSGQGGRSYNEQFF,TGCAGCGGGCAGGGGGGTAGGTCCTACAATGAGCAGTTCTTC
.,TRBV20-1,.,14,TRBJ1-5,CSAREWQFNQPQHF,TGCAGTGCTAGAGAATGGCAGTTCAATCAGCCCCAGCATTTT
.,TRBV7-9,.,15,TRBJ2-7,CASSLEVAAPGEQYF,TGTGCCAGCAGCTTAGAGGTTGCTGCTCCAGGCGAGCAGTACTTC
.,TRBV5-1,.,15,TRBJ1-1,CASSLFGSSDTEAFF,TGCGCCAGCAGCTTGTTCGGCAGTTCCGACACTGAAGCTTTCTTT
TRBD1,TRBV20-1,.,15,TRBJ1-2,CSARGGQGGSYGYTF,TGCAGTGCTAGAGGGGGGCAGGGGGGCTCCTATGGCTACACCTTC
.,TRBV10-3,few,16,TRBJ2-7,CAISESDGRMPYEQYF,TGTGCCATCAGTGAGTCGGATGGCAGGATGCCCTACGAGCAGTACTTC
TRBD1,TRBV27,.,11,TRBJ2-3,CASSFGQGMYF,TGTGCCAGCAGTTTCGGACAGGGTATGTATTTT
.,TRBV12-3/TRBV12-4,many,17,TRBJ2-5,CASSSQMGGTVQETQYF,TGTGCCAGCAGCTCACAAATGGGAGGGACAGTCCAAGAGACCCAGTACTTC
.,TRBV7-2,once,11,TRBJ2-3,CAGSLQGTQYF,TGTGCCGGCAGCTTACAGGGCACGCAGTATTTT
TRBD1,TRBV4-1,.,16,TRBJ1-2,CASSQGGQEANYGYTF,TGCGCCAGCAGCCAGGGCGGACAGGAAGCTAACTATGGCTACACCTTC
TRBD1,TRBV12-3/TRBV12-4,.,14,TRBJ2-7,CAGSTGGEQYEQYF,TGTGCCGGCAGTACAGGGGGCGAGCAATACGAGCAGTACTTC
TRBD1,TRBV20-1,many,13,TRBJ2-5,CSASRTGQETQYF,TGCAGTGCTAGCAGGACAGGACAAGAGACCCAGTACTTC
.,TRBV28,many,13,TRBJ2-7,CASSTPDSYEQYF,TGTGCCAGCAGTACCCCGGACAGCTACGAGCAGTACTTC
TRBD1,TRBV5-1,.,15,TRBJ2-7,CASSLVRDSGYEQYF,TGCGCCAGCAGCTTGGTACGGGACAGCGGTTACGAGCAGTACTTC
.,TRBV7-9,.,14,TRBJ1-2,CASSTLTDNYGYTF,TGTGCCAGCAGCACCCTGACAGACAACTATGGCTACACCTTC
.,TRBV25-1,few,16,TRBJ2-3,CASSESRDPGTDTQYF,TGTGCCAGCAGTGAATCTCGGGACCCGGGCACAGATACGCAGTATTTT
.,TRBV6-2/TRBV6-3,.,17,TRBJ2-1,CASSYSRSGAAYNEQFF,TGTGCCAGCAGTTACTCGAGGAGCGGAGCAGCCTACAATGAGCAGTTCTTC
TRBD2,TRBV20-1,few,15,TRBJ2-3,CSATFSGGHTDTQYF,TGCAGTGCTACCTTTAGCGGGGGACACACAGATACGCAGTATTTT
.,TRBV7-2,few,15,TRBJ2-5,CASSPLRGSQETQYF,TGTGCCAGCAGCCCCCTTAGGGGTTCCCAAGAGACCCAGTACTTC
.,TRBV12-3/TRBV12-4,few,14,TRBJ2-7,CASRAGHGSYEQYF,TGTGCCAGCAGGGCCGGACACGGATCCTACGAGCAGTACTTC
.,TRBV30,.,17,TRBJ1-2,CAWSPLGAAGVGYGYTF,TGTGCCTGGAGCCCCCTTGGGGCTGCGGGTGTCGGGTATGGCTACACCTTC
TRBD1,TRBV9,few,14,TRBJ2-5,CASSGGQGKETQYF,TGTGCCAGCAGCGGTGGACAGGGAAAAGAGACCCAGTACTTC
.,TRBV29-1,.,11,TRBJ2-1,CSVGWSMEQFF,TGCAGCGTAGGCTGGAGTATGGAGCAGTTCTTC
.,TRBV7-9,.,16,TRBJ2-5,CASSFPPRGDLETQYF,TGTGCCAGCAGCTTTCCCCCCAGGGGCGATTTGGAGACCCAGTACTTC
TRBD2,TRBV4-1,.,16,TRBJ2-3,CASSQDQGLAQNTQYF,TGCGCCAGCAGCCAAGATCAGGGACTAGCACAGAACACGCAGTATTTT
.,TRBV3-1,few,17,TRBJ2-6,CASSQRGGISGANVLTF,TGTGCCAGCAGCCAAAGGGGGGGGATCTCTGGGGCCAACGTCCTGACTTTC
.,TRBV29-1,.,14,TRBJ2-2,CSVVSGRDTGELFF,TGCAGTGTAGTTTCAGGGAGAGACACCGGGGAGCTGTTTTTT